Listed below are T cell receptor beta chains from one sample, sequenced in a study of blood T cell repertoires in COVID-19. Sequencing used immunoSEQ multiplex PCR; TCRdb keeps in-frame clones, though not all of them. The table records about 48,000 clones, 65% to 80% of them present only once. The sequencing sample was made of peripheral blood. The receptors originated from a human donor with active or convalescent COVID-19. The donor label of this sample is uncertain. CDR3s include the opening cysteine and the closing phenylalanine or tryptophan. The D gene is left open where the match is weak. Rows may omit the clone size; those that give it use once, few, many or a size class.

cdr3_nt,cdr3_aa,d_call,clone_size,v_call,j_call
TGTGCCGGGGGACAGTATAGCAATCAGCCCCAGCATTTT,CAGGQYSNQPQHF,TRBD1,-,TRBV10-3,TRBJ1-5
TGCGCCAGCAGCCCCGGGGGTAGTGGGCCCAATGAGCAGTTCTTC,CASSPGGSGPNEQFF,-,-,TRBV5-1,TRBJ2-1
TGTGCCAGCAGCCCGGACACTTACCTCCTCTATGGCTACACCTTC,CASSPDTYLLYGYTF,-,-,TRBV7-2,TRBJ1-2
TGCGCCAGCAGCCTCGGGGACAGAGAAGGATATGGCTACACCTTC,CASSLGDREGYGYTF,TRBD1,-,TRBV4-3,TRBJ1-2
TGTGCCAGCAGTCGGAAGCGGACAGGGGGAGGGGAGCAGTACTTC,CASSRKRTGGGEQYF,TRBD1,many,TRBV27,TRBJ2-7
TGTGCCAGTACCCAGCGGGGATACAATGAGCAGTTCTTC,CASTQRGYNEQFF,TRBD2,-,TRBV19,TRBJ2-1
TGTGCCAGCAGCGGAGAACAGGGAGCTGATGAGCCCCAGCATTTT,CASSGEQGADEPQHF,-,-,TRBV11-2,TRBJ1-5
TGTGCCAGCAGCCCTAGGGTAGCGGGAGGTCCCGAGACCCAGTACTTC,CASSPRVAGGPETQYF,TRBD2,-,TRBV3-1/TRBV3-2,TRBJ2-5
TGTGCCAGTAGTATAGAGGGGGCGAACACTGAAGCTTTCTTT,CASSIEGANTEAFF,-,-,TRBV19,TRBJ1-1
TGTGCCAGCAGTGAAAATCTAGCGGACACAGATACGCAGTATTTT,CASSENLADTDTQYF,TRBD2,-,TRBV6-1,TRBJ2-3